This passage covers 10 T cell receptor beta chains from one sample sequenced in a study of cytomegalovirus exposure and HLA in healthy donors. The data were produced by immunoSEQ multiplex PCR, yet TCRdb's version contains in-frame clones alone and is incomplete. This repertoire shows 57,000 or so clones, over 75% found once; its top ten account for 2.2%. Sequences were obtained from PBMCs. The receptors here all came from a woman under 40 in good health and CMV-seronegative.

The rearrangement links TRBV10-3 to TRBJ2-7, with 8 bases aligning to TRBD1. Germline CDR1 ENHRY, CDR2 SYGVKD. With 10 bases clipped from V and 3 bases from J, the junction kept 5 bases outside the gene matches. This CDR3 spans 12 amino acids. The CDR3 sequence: CATGDRSYEQYF. CDR3 nucleotides: TGTGCCACAGGGGACAGGAGCTACGAGCAGTACTTC.

The J gene is TRBJ2-3, the V gene TRBV4-1; D is unresolved. The germline V and J ends were trimmed by 1 base and 1 base, with 9 bases remaining between them. This CDR3 contains 15 residues. Germline V lookup: CDR1 MGHRA, CDR2 YSYEKL. CDR3 in amino acids: CASSQGRVGTDTQYF. The CDR3 DNA sequence: TGCGCCAGCAGCCAAGGACGGGTTGGCACAGATACGCAGTATTTT.

The genes are TRBV28 and TRBJ1-2; no clear D. CDR1 and CDR2 from the germline V gene are MDHEN and SYDVKM. Between the trimmed V and J ends, which lost 2 bases and 4 bases, there was a span of 8 bases. The CDR3 has 13 amino acids. CDR3 in amino acids: CASSLMQAYGYTF. For the CDR3, the DNA is TGTGCCAGCAGTTTAATGCAGGCCTATGGCTACACCTTC.

This clone was detected only once. This chain links TRBV5-4 with TRBJ2-3; the D gene is possibly TRBD2 (6 bases). Trimming took 6 bases from V and 1 from J, leaving 12 bases between them. Germline V CDR1 and CDR2: SGHNT, YYREEE (reference sequence). This CDR3 region has 14 residues. The DNA of the CDR3 is TGTGCCAGCAAGGTTCCGGGAGGCACAGATACGCAGTATTTT. Encoded protein: CASKVPGGTDTQYF.

The chain combines TRBV9 with TRBJ2-3; D is unresolved. CDR1 SGDLS and CDR2 YYNGEE come from the germline V gene. The V and J ends lost 0 bases and 0 bases respectively, with 5 bases between them. The CDR3 sequence is 14 residues long. The CDR3 nucleotides read TGTGCCAGCAGCGTAGAGCCGAGCACAGATACGCAGTATTTT. This translates into CASSVEPSTDTQYF.

This rearrangement joins TRBV18 to TRBJ1-1, with 8 nucleotides matching TRBD1. Trimming removed 0 bases from V and 5 bases from J; junction bases left unmatched: 8. Germline V gene sequence: CDR1 KGHSH, CDR2 LQKENI. The CDR3 contains 16 residues. CDR3 sequence: CASSPPQGVGRTEAFF. CDR3 DNA: TGTGCCAGCTCACCACCACAGGGGGTGGGGCGGACTGAAGCTTTCTTT.

The V and J genes are TRBV7-9 and TRBJ2-2; 9 bases agree with TRBD2. There are 15 residues in the CDR3. CDR1 and CDR2 (germline): SEHNR, FQNEAQ (reference sequence). V was clipped by 5 bases and J by 6 bases; unmatched bases: 7. CDR3 protein: CASSPGTSLAGELFF. CDR3 DNA: TGTGCCAGCAGCCCAGGGACTAGCTTGGCCGGGGAGCTGTTTTTT.

The rearrangement uses TRBV6-5 and TRBJ1-1; unclear D gene. The CDR3 has 13 amino acids. Germline lookup yields CDR1 MNHEY and CDR2 SVGAGI. The V end was cut by 8 bases, the J end by 4 bases, with 14 bases between. CDR3 DNA sequence: TGTGCCAGCGTCCCCCAGAGGAGCACTGAAGCTTTCTTT. Its protein is CASVPQRSTEAFF.

This chain joins TRBV6-1 and TRBJ1-3; D remains unclear. V was pared by 8 bases and J by 0 bases, with 5 bases between. The germline V gene encodes CDR1 MNHNS and CDR2 SASEGT. The CDR3 is made up of 12 amino acids. Written as DNA, the CDR3 is TGTGCCAGCGGGAGCTCTGGAAACACCATATATTTT. This sequence encodes CASGSSGNTIYF.

CDR3 DNA sequence: TGTGCTAGTGGTTATGAGGGACCCCAGCATTTT. It is translated as CASGYEGPQHF. The chain couples TRBV12-5 to TRBJ1-5, with D uncertain. The CDR3 extends over 11 amino acids. From germline, CDR1 is LGHNT and CDR2 FRNRAP. The V end was cut by 4 bases, the J end by 10 bases, with 8 bases between. The full variable domain, completed using reference TRBV12-5 and TRBJ1-5, is DARVTQTPRHKVTEMGQEVTMRCQPILGHNTVFWYRQTMMQGLELLAYFRNRAPLDDSGMPKDRFSAEMPDATLATLKIQPSEPRDSAVYFCASGYEGPQHFGDGTRLSIL.